The sequence of this T cell receptor beta chain was determined in a study of beta chain features in type 1 diabetes. This clone was detected a few times. TCRB transcripts that were expressed got sequenced, as all of the isolated RNA had been reverse transcribed. Produced via immunoSEQ multiplex PCR; TCRdb's table is partial and in-frame only. The sample has under 950,000 clones, roughly a sixth seen once. This CDR3 has 16 residues. Germline lookup yields CDR1 SEHNR and CDR2 FQNEAQ (reference sequence). The V and J ends lost 2 bases and 4 bases respectively, with 18 bases between them. This clonotype was obtained from a woman aged 18-35 years in good health. Sequencing used naive CD4+ T cells from blood. V gene TRBV7-9 combines with J gene TRBJ2-7; D is unresolved. In nucleotides, the CDR3 is TGTGCCAGCAGCTTACACACACGGAGCATGAGATACGAGCAGTACTTC. The encoded protein is CASSLHTRSMRYEQYF.